Shown below are 12 T cell receptor beta chains from a single sample sequenced in a study of blood T cell repertoires in COVID-19. This table comes from immunoSEQ multiplex PCR, and its TCRdb copy is limited to in-frame clones, with some not included. The sample holds some 330,000 clones, 80% to 90% seen once. What was sequenced was PBMCs or T cells enriched from blood (not recorded which). Receptors were obtained from a man younger than 45 who had recovered from COVID-19.

This clone has just one count. J is TRBJ2-7 and V is TRBV6-5; 8 bases are shared with TRBD1. The junction had 10 bases not matched to a gene; V was cut back by 6 bases and J by 9 bases. Germline CDR1 MNHEY, CDR2 SVGAGI. The CDR3 loop spans 13 amino acids. CDR3 amino acids: CASSQGAAWGQYF. In DNA, the CDR3 is TGTGCCAGCAGCCAGGGGGCCGCCTGGGGGCAGTACTTC.

The rearrangement joins TRBV19 to TRBJ2-4; the match to TRBD2 covers 8 bases. V lost 5 bases, J lost 8 bases, and 11 bases stayed unmatched. The CDR3 contains 15 residues. Germline V lookup: CDR1 LNHDA, CDR2 SQIVND (reference sequence). The CDR3 reads CASSLLRTGGDIQYF. The CDR3 DNA sequence: TGTGCCAGTAGTCTCCTCCGGACGGGGGGGGACATTCAGTACTTC.

Points on this clone: Other DNA sequences within the sample encode an identical CDR3. This rearrangement joins TRBV5-1 to TRBJ2-2; D unresolved. Trimming removed 0 bases from V and 1 base from J, with 7 bases in between. CDR3 size: 15 residues. Germline V gives CDR1 SGHRS, CDR2 YFSETQ. The DNA for the CDR3 is TGCGCCAGCAGCTTGGGACAAATGAACACCGGGGAGCTGTTTTTT. It yields the protein CASSLGQMNTGELFF. Supplemented by reference TRBV5-1 and TRBJ2-2, the full variable domain reads KAGVTQTPRYLIKTRGQQVTLSCSPISGHRSVSWYQQTPGQGLQFLFEYFSETQRNKGNFPGRFSGRQFSNSRSEMNVSTLELGDSALYLCASSLGQMNTGELFFGEGSRLTVL.

This chain joins TRBV5-6 and TRBJ1-2; TRBD1 matches 10 bases. In germline, CDR1 is SGHDT, CDR2 YYEEEE. The junction had 4 bases not matched to a gene; V was cut back by 7 bases and J by 4 bases. The CDR3 is made up of 13 amino acids. The CDR3 DNA reads TGTGCCAGCCGACAGGGGGCAGGCTATGGCTACACCTTC. It yields the protein CASRQGAGYGYTF. The entire variable domain, with the rest obtained from reference TRBV5-6 and TRBJ1-2, is as follows: DAGVTQSPTHLIKTRGQQVTLRCSPKSGHDTVSWYQQALGQGPQFIFQYYEEEERQRGNFPDRFSGHQFPNYSSELNVNALLLGDSALYLCASRQGAGYGYTFGSGTRLTVV.

J is TRBJ2-1 and V is TRBV12-5; D gene uncertain. Germline lookup yields CDR1 LGHNT and CDR2 FRNRAP. The length of the CDR3 is 11 residues. V was cut by 0 bases and J by 9 bases, with 3 bases left in between. The CDR3 loop reads CASGLVSEQFF. The CDR3 bases are TGTGCTAGTGGTTTGGTGAGTGAGCAGTTCTTC. Filled out from reference TRBV12-5 and TRBJ2-1, the complete variable domain reads DARVTQTPRHKVTEMGQEVTMRCQPILGHNTVFWYRQTMMQGLELLAYFRNRAPLDDSGMPKDRFSAEMPDATLATLKIQPSEPRDSAVYFCASGLVSEQFFGPGTRLTVL.

The chain combines TRBV4-1 with TRBJ1-5; D is perhaps TRBD1 (5 bases). The V end lost 0 bases, the J end lost 5 bases, and 14 bases lay between the germline ends. The germline V gene encodes CDR1 MGHRA and CDR2 YSYEKL. There are 16 residues in the CDR3. In DNA form, the CDR3 reads TGCGCCAGCAGCCAAGAAGTCCCCAGGGTGGATCAGCCCCAGCATTTT. This gives the protein CASSQEVPRVDQPQHF.

The gene calls are TRBV28 and TRBJ2-1; 12 bases are a match to TRBD2. This CDR3 has 17 amino acids. With 5 bases clipped from V and 6 bases from J, the junction kept 11 bases outside the gene matches. Looked up from germline, CDR1 is MDHEN and CDR2 is SYDVKM. CDR3 in DNA: TGTGCCAGCAGTCCTCTCGAGACTAGCGGGGGAGGCAATGAGCAGTTCTTC. Amino acid sequence: CASSPLETSGGGNEQFF.

This sequence joins TRBV18 and TRBJ2-7, with 8 bases identical to TRBD1. V was clipped by 5 bases and J by 2 bases; unmatched bases: 8. Germline values: CDR1 KGHSH, CDR2 LQKENI. The CDR3 has 15 amino acids. CDR3 in amino acids: CASSAGTGVAYEQYF. Here the CDR3 DNA reads TGTGCCAGCTCAGCCGGGACAGGAGTTGCCTACGAGCAGTACTTC. Looking up the rest from reference TRBV18 and TRBJ2-7 gives the full variable domain: NAGVMQNPRHLVRRRGQEARLRCSPMKGHSHVYWYRQLPEEGLKFMVYLQKENIIDESGMPKERFSAEFPKEGPSILRIQQVVRGDSAAYFCASSAGTGVAYEQYFGPGTRLTVT.

V and J are TRBV5-4 and TRBJ1-4; 8 positions agree with TRBD1. The CDR3 is made up of 17 amino acids. The germline V gene encodes CDR1 SGHNT and CDR2 YYREEE (reference sequence). The junction had 17 bases not matched to a gene; V was cut back by 3 bases and J by 10 bases. The CDR3 DNA follows: TGTGCCAGCAGCTCTATAACCGGGACAGGCACTTTCGGAAAACTGTTTTTT. It is translated as CASSSITGTGTFGKLFF.

This chain connects TRBV5-1 to TRBJ2-7, with D tentatively TRBD1 (5 bases). This CDR3 is built from 14 residues. V was shortened by 1 base and J by 1 base, with 9 bases between the two germline ends. The germline V gene has CDR1 SGHRS and CDR2 YFSETQ. The CDR3 loop reads CASSLQAGSYEQYF. CDR3 bases: TGCGCCAGCAGCTTGCAAGCAGGGTCCTACGAGCAGTACTTC. Looking up the rest from reference TRBV5-1 and TRBJ2-7 gives the full variable domain: KAGVTQTPRYLIKTRGQQVTLSCSPISGHRSVSWYQQTPGQGLQFLFEYFSETQRNKGNFPGRFSGRQFSNSRSEMNVSTLELGDSALYLCASSLQAGSYEQYFGPGTRLTVT.

The V and J genes are TRBV5-6 and TRBJ2-7, with D unresolved. Germline V CDR1 and CDR2: SGHDT, YYEEEE. The CDR3 is 14 residues long. Trimming took off 0 bases at V and 0 bases at J, with 7 bases between the two ends. The CDR3 nucleotides are TGTGCCAGCAGCTTGGTACAGACCTCCTACGAGCAGTACTTC. Translation gives CASSLVQTSYEQYF.

The chain employs TRBV5-5 and TRBJ2-3, with 8 bases matching TRBD2. The J segment lost 2 bases and the V segment lost 0 bases, leaving 5 bases of the junction unmatched. CDR1 is SGHKS, CDR2 YYEKEE, per germline (reference sequence). The length of the CDR3 is 16 residues. The CDR3 loop is CASSLVAGGITDTQYF. In DNA form, the CDR3 reads TGTGCCAGCAGCTTGGTTGCGGGAGGCATCACAGATACGCAGTATTTT.